The 14 T cell receptor beta chains reported below all come from one sample, sequenced in a study of T-cell memory formation after mild COVID-19 (dated by TCRdb to about 2021). Receptor libraries were prepared by 5' RACE. Instrument on record: Illumina NovaSeq 6000. TCRdb applied fastp at Q25 and MiXCR to the public reads, then kept only in-frame beta chains. Duplicate CDR3 protein sequences are folded into a single record with the most common DNA and genes. The sample contains some 150,000 distinct CDR3 sequences, roughly 13% of them found a single time. Of the sample, about 27% is held by the ten largest clones. The sequencing sample was made of PBMCs or a T cell subset sorted from them (not recorded which). Receptors were obtained from an adult woman who had mild COVID-19 (a few samples of this study predate the infection). The sample titles of this study are shuffled in the database, so cell type and time point are left out; the donor was told from shared clones.

This clonotype was observed a few times. J is TRBJ2-1 and V is TRBV13; the match to TRBD1 covers 8 bases. Germline V gives CDR1 PRHDT, CDR2 FYEKMQ (reference sequence). The CDR3 length is 15 residues. J was trimmed by 7 bases and V by 5 bases; bases with no gene match: 10. CDR3 in DNA: TGTGCCAGCAGCACAGACAGGGGCCCTCGGAATGAGCAGTTCTTC. It codes for CASSTDRGPRNEQFF.

This clonotype turned up a few times. This chain links TRBV2 with TRBJ1-1; 10 bases are a match to TRBD1. Losses at the gene ends were 10 bases for V and 7 bases for J; bases not matched to a gene: 6. CDR1 is SNHLY, CDR2 FYNNEI, per germline. The CDR3 is 12 residues long. CDR3 amino acids: CANRQGANEAFF. CDR3 nucleotide sequence: TGTGCCAACAGACAGGGGGCGAATGAAGCTTTCTTT.

CDR3: CASSNRDRDQPQHF. CDR3 nucleotides: TGTGCCAGCAGTAACCGGGACAGGGACCAGCCCCAGCATTTT. The J gene is TRBJ1-5, the V gene TRBV27; 9 bases are shared with TRBD1. The length of the CDR3 is 14 residues. Germline assignment: CDR1 MNHEY and CDR2 SMNVEV (reference sequence). With 5 bases clipped from V and 7 bases from J, the junction kept 6 bases outside the gene matches.

V gene TRBV30 combines with J gene TRBJ1-1, with D maybe TRBD1 (5 bases). Trimming took off 0 bases at V and 6 bases at J, with 14 bases between the two ends. Germline-derived CDR1 and CDR2 are GTSNPN and SVGIG (reference sequence). The CDR3 is 14 amino acids. The CDR3 sequence is CAWSVGTQGPEAFF. The DNA for the CDR3 is TGTGCCTGGAGTGTAGGGACCCAGGGTCCTGAAGCTTTCTTT.

Only one count was recorded for this clonotype. This chain connects TRBV6-2 or TRBV6-3 to TRBJ1-4; D is ambiguous. From germline, CDR1 is MNHEY and CDR2 SVGEGT. The CDR3 extends over 13 amino acids. The V and J ends lost 2 bases and 8 bases respectively, with 9 bases between them. As DNA, the CDR3 is TGTGCCAGCAGTTACATCAGGTGGGAAAAACTGTTTTTT. This sequence encodes CASSYIRWEKLFF.

A few counts support this clonotype. This sequence joins TRBV6-6 and TRBJ2-7; 7 positions agree with TRBD2. The CDR3 length is 15 residues. Germline assignment: CDR1 MNHNY and CDR2 SVGAGI (reference sequence). V dropped 2 bases and J dropped 7; count of bases not matched to a gene: 11. CDR3 nucleotide sequence: TGTGCCAGCAGTTACGACCCCACTAGCGCGGGGGAGCAGTACTTC. Its translation is CASSYDPTSAGEQYF.

The rearrangement uses TRBV19 and TRBJ1-1; maybe TRBD1 (6 bases). The ends were cut back, 10 bases at V and 6 bases at J, with 18 bases in the middle. Per germline, CDR1 LNHDA and CDR2 SQIVND (reference sequence). The CDR3 has 13 amino acids. For the CDR3, the DNA is TGTGCCATAGTGGACCTGGGGGCCGCTGAAGCTTTCTTT. It codes for CAIVDLGAAEAFF.

This clonotype showed up just a few times. V and J are TRBV15 and TRBJ2-7, with a weak D call TRBD1 (7 bases). Between the trimmed V and J ends, which lost 5 bases and 5 bases, there was a span of 13 bases. Germline V lookup: CDR1 LNHNV, CDR2 YYDKDF (reference sequence). The length of the CDR3 is 13 residues. Here the CDR3 reads CATSGRRGDEQYF. In DNA, the CDR3 is TGTGCCACCAGCGGACGCAGGGGGGACGAGCAGTACTTC.

CDR3 DNA sequence: TGTGCCAGCAGCCTGGACGGGGGCCCGGCCTACGAGCAGTACTTC. Translated, it gives CASSLDGGPAYEQYF. The chain is built from TRBV7-9 and TRBJ2-7; D assignment may be TRBD1 or TRBD2 (6 bases each). Trimming cost V 5 bases and J 2 bases, with 16 bases left between them. The CDR3 has 15 residues. Germline CDR1 and CDR2: SEHNR and FQNEAQ (reference sequence).

The CDR3 DNA sequence: TGTGCCAGCAGACTAGCGGACTCCTACAATGAGCAGTTCTTC. It encodes CASRLADSYNEQFF. The chain has TRBV2 and TRBJ2-1; 8 bases line up with TRBD2. The junction had 1 base not matched to a gene; V was cut back by 6 bases and J by 0 bases. The CDR3 length is 14 residues. The germline V gene encodes CDR1 SNHLY and CDR2 FYNNEI. Drawing the rest from reference TRBV2 and TRBJ2-1, the complete variable domain is EPEVTQTPSHQVTQMGQEVILRCVPISNHLYFYWYRQILGQKVEFLVSFYNNEISEKSEIFDDQFSVERPDGSNFTLKIRSTKLEDSAMYFCASRLADSYNEQFFGPGTRLTVL.

This chain connects TRBV5-5 to TRBJ2-7; no clear D. The CDR3 has 15 residues. CDR1 SGHKS and CDR2 YYEKEE come from the germline V gene (reference sequence). Trimming pared 0 bases from V and 2 bases from J, leaving 12 bases between. The CDR3 DNA reads TGTGCCAGCAGCTTGGCCGTGTCTCGTGCCTACGAGCAGTACTTC. As protein: CASSLAVSRAYEQYF.

This chain joins TRBV6-2 or TRBV6-3 and TRBJ2-7, with 11 bases identical to TRBD2. Trimming took 7 bases from V and 5 from J; bases not matched to a gene: 7. Germline loops: CDR1 MNHEY, CDR2 SVGEGT. CDR3 length: 14 residues. CDR3 DNA sequence: TGTGCCAGCACGACAACTAGCGGGAGCCACGAGCAGTACTTC. Protein sequence: CASTTTSGSHEQYF.

The chain combines TRBV10-3 with TRBJ2-5; 8 bases map to TRBD2. CDR3 length: 17 residues. The J segment lost 3 bases and the V segment lost 0 bases, leaving 9 bases of the junction unmatched. Germline-derived CDR1 and CDR2 are ENHRY and SYGVKD. CDR3 loop: CAISESEGGLAEETQYF. CDR3 DNA: TGTGCCATCAGTGAGTCGGAAGGAGGACTAGCTGAAGAGACCCAGTACTTC.

The rearrangement links TRBV12-3 or TRBV12-4 to TRBJ1-1; D is unresolved. The CDR3 sequence is 15 residues long. Trimming removed 7 bases from V and 3 bases from J, with 18 bases in between. The CDR3 is CASNSPLHSYTEAFF. CDR3 nucleotides: TGTGCCAGCAACTCCCCCCTTCACAGTTACACTGAAGCTTTCTTT.